This T cell receptor beta chain appears in the sequencing data of a study of T cell responses to AZD1222 COVID-19 vaccine. Study in general: The analysis combined second doses at about 4 or about 12 weeks. Whole-study findings and limits: The breadth and depth of Spike-specific TCRs increased once two AZD1222 doses had been given.

This CDR3 has 16 residues. The V gene's germline CDR1 is SGHVS and CDR2 FQNEAQ. Trimming took off 1 base at V and 4 bases at J, with 14 bases between the two ends. Sequencing used immunoSEQ multiplex PCR; TCRdb keeps in-frame clones, though not all of them. The sample yields some 120,000 clones, around nine tenths seen once. In regard to this clone: Its antigen is not known.

The chain has TRBV7-8 and TRBJ2-1; D possibly uses TRBD1 or TRBD2 (6 bases each). This TCR was sampled from an adult in good health. Sequenced here: peripheral blood, sampled on day 0 of AZD1222 vaccination. This CDR3 reads CASSLVRGAWYNEQFF. CDR3 DNA: TGTGCCAGCAGCTTAGTTAGGGGGGCTTGGTACAATGAGCAGTTCTTC.